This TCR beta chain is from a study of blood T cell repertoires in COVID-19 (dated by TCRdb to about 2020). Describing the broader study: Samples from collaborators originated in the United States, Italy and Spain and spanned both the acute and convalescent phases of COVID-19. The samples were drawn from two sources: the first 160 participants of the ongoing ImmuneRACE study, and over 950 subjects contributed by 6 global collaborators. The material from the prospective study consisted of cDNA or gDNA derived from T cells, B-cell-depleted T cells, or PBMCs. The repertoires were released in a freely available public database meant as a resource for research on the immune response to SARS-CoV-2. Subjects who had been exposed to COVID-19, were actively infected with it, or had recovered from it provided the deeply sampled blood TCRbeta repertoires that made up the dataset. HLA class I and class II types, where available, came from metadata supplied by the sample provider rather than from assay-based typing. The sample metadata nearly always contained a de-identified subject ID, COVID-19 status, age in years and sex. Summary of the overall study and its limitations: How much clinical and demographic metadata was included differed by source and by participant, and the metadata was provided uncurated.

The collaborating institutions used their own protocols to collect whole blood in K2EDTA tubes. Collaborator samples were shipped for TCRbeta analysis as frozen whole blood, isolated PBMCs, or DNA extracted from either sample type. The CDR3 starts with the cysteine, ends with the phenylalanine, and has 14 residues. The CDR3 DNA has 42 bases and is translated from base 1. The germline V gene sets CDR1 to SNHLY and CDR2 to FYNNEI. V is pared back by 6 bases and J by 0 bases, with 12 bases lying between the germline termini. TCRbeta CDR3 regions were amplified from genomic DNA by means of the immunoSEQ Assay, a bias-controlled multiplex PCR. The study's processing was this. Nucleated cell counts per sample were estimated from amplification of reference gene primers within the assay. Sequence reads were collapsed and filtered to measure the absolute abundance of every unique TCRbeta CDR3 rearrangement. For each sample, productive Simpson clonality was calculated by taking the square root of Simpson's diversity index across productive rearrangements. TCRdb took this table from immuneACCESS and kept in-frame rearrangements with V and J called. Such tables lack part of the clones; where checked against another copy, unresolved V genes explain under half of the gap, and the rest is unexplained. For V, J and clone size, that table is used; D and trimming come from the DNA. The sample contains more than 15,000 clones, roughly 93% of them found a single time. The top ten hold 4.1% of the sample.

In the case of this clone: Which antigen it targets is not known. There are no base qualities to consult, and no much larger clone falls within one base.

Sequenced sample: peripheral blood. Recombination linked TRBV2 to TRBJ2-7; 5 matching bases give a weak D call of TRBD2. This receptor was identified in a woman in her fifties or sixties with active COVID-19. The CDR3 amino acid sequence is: CASRAGLSSYEQYF. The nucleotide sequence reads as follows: TGTGCCAGCAGGGCAGGACTGAGCTCCTACGAGCAGTACTTC.